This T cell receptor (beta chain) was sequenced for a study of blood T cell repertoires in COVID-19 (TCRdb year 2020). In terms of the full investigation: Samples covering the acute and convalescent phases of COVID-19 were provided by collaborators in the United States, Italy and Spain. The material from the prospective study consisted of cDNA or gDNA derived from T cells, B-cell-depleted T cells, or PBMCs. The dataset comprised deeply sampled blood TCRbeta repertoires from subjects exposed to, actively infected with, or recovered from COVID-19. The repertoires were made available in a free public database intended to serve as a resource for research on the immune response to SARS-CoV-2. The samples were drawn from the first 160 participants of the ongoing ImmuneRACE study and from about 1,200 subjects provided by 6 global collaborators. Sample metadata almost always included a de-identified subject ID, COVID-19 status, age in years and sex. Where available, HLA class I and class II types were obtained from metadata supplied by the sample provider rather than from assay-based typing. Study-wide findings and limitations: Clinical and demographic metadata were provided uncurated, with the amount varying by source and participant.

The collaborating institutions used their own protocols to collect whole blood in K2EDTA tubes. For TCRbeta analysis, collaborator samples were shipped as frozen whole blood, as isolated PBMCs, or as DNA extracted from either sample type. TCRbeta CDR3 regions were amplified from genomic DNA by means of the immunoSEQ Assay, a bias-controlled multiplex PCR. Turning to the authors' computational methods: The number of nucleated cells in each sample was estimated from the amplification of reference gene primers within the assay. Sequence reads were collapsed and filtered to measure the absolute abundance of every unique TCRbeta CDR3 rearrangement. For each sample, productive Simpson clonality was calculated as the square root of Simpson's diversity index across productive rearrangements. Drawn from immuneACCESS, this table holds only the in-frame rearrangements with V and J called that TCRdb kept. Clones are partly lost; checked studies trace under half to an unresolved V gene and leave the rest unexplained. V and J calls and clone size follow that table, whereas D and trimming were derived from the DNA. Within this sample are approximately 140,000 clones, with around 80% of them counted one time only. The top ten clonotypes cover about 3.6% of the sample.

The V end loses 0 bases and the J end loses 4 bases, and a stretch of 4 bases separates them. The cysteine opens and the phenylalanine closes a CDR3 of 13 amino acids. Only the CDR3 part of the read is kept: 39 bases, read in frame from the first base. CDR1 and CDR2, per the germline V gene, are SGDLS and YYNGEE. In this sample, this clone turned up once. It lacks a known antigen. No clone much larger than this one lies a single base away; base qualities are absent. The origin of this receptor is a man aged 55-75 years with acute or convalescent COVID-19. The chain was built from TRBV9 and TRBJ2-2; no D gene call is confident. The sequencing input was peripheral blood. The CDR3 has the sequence CASSVVVTGELFF. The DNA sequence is TGTGCCAGCAGCGTAGTCGTCACCGGGGAGCTGTTTTTT.